This T cell receptor beta chain was documented in a study of T-cell memory formation after mild COVID-19. Study conclusions and caveats: Within pre-infection memory, some responding clones were found, suggesting cross-reactive memory joined. The SARS-CoV-2 specificity of second-wave clones reaching peak at day 37 remained unverified. Clones shrinking from day 15 to 85 showed even CD4/CD8 mixes; later expanders tilted CD4+. CD4+ clones that contracted lay mainly in CM and EM; CD8+ ones lay in EMRA.

Unmatched junction bases numbered 10, after V lost 8 bases and J lost 6 bases. Germline V gene lookup returns CDR1 SEHNR and CDR2 FQNEAQ (reference sequence). This CDR3 is built from 13 residues. This clonotype came up a few times. The antigen is undetermined. TCRdb analysed the 5' RACE reads with MiXCR anew, one entry per CDR3 protein. The sample lists over 95,000 distinct CDR3 sequences, about 20% occurring once. This sequence originates from a man between 18 and 29 years old who had mild COVID-19 (a few samples of this study predate the infection). Cell type and time point are not known. The chain is built from TRBV7-9 and TRBJ2-7, with 7 bases that match TRBD1. What was sequenced was PBMCs or a T cell subset sorted from them (not recorded which). CDR3 loop: CASQGGAGPEQYF. The CDR3 DNA sequence: TGTGCCAGCCAAGGGGGCGCAGGGCCCGAGCAGTACTTC. Variable domain in full (rest from reference TRBV7-9 and TRBJ2-7): DTGVSQNPRHKITKRGQNVTFRCDPISEHNRLYWYRQTLGQGPEFLTYFQNEAQLEKSRLLSDRFSAERPKGSFSTLEIQRTEQGDSAMYLCASQGGAGPEQYFGPGTRLTVT.